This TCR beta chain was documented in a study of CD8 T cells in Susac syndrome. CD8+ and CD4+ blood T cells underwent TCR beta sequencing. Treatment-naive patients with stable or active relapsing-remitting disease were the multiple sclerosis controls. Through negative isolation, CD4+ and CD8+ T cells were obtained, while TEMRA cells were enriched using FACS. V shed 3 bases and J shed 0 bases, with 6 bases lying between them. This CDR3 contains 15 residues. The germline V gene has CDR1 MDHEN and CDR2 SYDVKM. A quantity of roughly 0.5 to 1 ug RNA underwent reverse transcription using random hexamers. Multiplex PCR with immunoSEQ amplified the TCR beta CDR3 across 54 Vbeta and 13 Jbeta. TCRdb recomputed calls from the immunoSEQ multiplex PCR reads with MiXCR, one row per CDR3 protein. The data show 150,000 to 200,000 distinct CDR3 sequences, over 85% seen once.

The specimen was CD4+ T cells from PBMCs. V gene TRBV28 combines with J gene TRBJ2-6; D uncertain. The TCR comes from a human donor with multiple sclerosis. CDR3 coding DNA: TGTGCCAGCAGTTTCCTTAACTCTGGGGCCAACGTCCTGACTTTC. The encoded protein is CASSFLNSGANVLTF. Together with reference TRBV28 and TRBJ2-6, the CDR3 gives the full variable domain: DVKVTQSSRYLVKRTGEKVFLECVQDMDHENMFWYRQDPGLGLRLIYFSYDVKMKEKGDIPEGYSVSREKKERFSLILESASTNQTSMYLCASSFLNSGANVLTFGAGSRLTVL.